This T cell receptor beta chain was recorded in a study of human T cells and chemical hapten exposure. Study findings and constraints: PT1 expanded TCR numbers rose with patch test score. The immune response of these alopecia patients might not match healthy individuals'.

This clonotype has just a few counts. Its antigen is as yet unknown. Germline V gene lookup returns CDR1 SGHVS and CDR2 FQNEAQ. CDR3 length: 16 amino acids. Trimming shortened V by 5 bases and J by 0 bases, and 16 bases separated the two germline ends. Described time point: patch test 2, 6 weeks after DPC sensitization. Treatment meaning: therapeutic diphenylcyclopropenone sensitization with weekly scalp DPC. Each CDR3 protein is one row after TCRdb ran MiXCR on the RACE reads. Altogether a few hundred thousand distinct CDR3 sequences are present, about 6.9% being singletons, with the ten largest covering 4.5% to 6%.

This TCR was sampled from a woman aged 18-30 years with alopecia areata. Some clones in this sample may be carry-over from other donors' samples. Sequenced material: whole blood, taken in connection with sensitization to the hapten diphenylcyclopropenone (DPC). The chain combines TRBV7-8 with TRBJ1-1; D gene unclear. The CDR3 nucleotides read TGTGCCAGCAGCCCATTCTACCGATCTATGAACACTGAAGCTTTCTTT. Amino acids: CASSPFYRSMNTEAFF.